These 5 T cell receptor beta chains share one sample of origin, sequenced in a study of OX40 agonist ivuxolimab in advanced cancers. TCRdb's table, derived via immunoSEQ multiplex PCR, lists solely in-frame clones and lacks some. Here the sample spans about 38,000 clones, around 89% being singletons. This material consisted of CD4+ or CD8+ T cells sorted from blood, taken in a trial of the OX40 agonist ivuxolimab. The receptors here all came from an adult with an advanced solid tumor such as melanoma, head and neck, liver or kidney cancer.

The J gene is TRBJ2-3, the V gene TRBV11-3; D is undetermined. V was pared by 5 bases and J by 0 bases, with 18 bases between. The CDR3 loop spans 17 amino acids. Germline V gene sequence: CDR1 SGHNT, CDR2 YENEEA. CDR3 protein: CASSRAPRFPSTDTQYF. As DNA, the CDR3 is TGTGCCAGCAGCCGAGCCCCCCGGTTCCCTAGCACAGATACGCAGTATTTT.

V gene TRBV6-1 combines with J gene TRBJ2-2, with 7 bases matching TRBD2. V lost 9 bases, J lost 6 bases, and 13 bases stayed unmatched. This CDR3 has 15 amino acids. Germline assignment: CDR1 MNHNS and CDR2 SASEGT. CDR3 protein: CAREIWDYFSGELFF. CDR3 nucleotides: TGTGCCAGAGAGATTTGGGACTATTTTTCCGGGGAGCTGTTTTTT.

The chain links TRBV7-9 to TRBJ1-1, with a weak D call TRBD1 (6 bases). The V and J ends lost 5 bases and 4 bases respectively, with 14 bases between them. This CDR3 is built from 14 residues. Germline V gene data show CDR1 as SEHNR and CDR2 as FQNEAQ (reference sequence). The CDR3 loop reads CASSQLGGVTEAFF. The CDR3 region has the DNA TGTGCCAGCAGCCAGTTGGGGGGCGTCACTGAAGCTTTCTTT.

The V and J genes are TRBV5-6 and TRBJ1-5, with 8 bases that match TRBD1. V gave up 4 bases and J gave up 5 bases; unmatched junction bases: 5. The CDR3 loop spans 14 amino acids. CDR1 is SGHDT and CDR2 is YYEEEE in the germline V gene. The CDR3, as DNA: TGTGCCAGCAGCATAGCACAGGGGGATCAGCCCCAGCATTTT. As protein: CASSIAQGDQPQHF. Complete variable domain (other parts from reference TRBV5-6 and TRBJ1-5): DAGVTQSPTHLIKTRGQQVTLRCSPKSGHDTVSWYQQALGQGPQFIFQYYEEEERQRGNFPDRFSGHQFPNYSSELNVNALLLGDSALYLCASSIAQGDQPQHFGDGTRLSIL.

The chain employs TRBV19 and TRBJ2-2; a weak D match, TRBD1 (6 bases). The length of the CDR3 is 14 residues. V dropped 10 bases and J dropped 1 base, with 13 bases sitting between them. Germline V gives CDR1 LNHDA, CDR2 SQIVND (reference sequence). CDR3 sequence reads: CATTQGMNTGELFF. In DNA, the CDR3 is TGTGCCACCACACAGGGAATGAACACCGGGGAGCTGTTTTTT.